This T cell receptor (beta chain) was identified during a study of blood T cell repertoires in COVID-19. The CDR3 extends over 15 amino acids. V gave up 3 bases and J gave up 4 bases; unmatched junction bases: 4. The germline V gene has CDR1 KGHDR and CDR2 SFDVKD. Enrollees, about 18 to 90 years old, lived in 24 US areas. Clinical history reported by participants formed the basis on which cohorts were assigned. Method: immunoSEQ multiplex PCR; TCRdb's copy keeps in-frame clones and lacks some. The data contain about 170,000 clones, around three quarters of them singletons. The clonotype originates from a woman in her 70s in a cohort exposed to, infected with or recovered from COVID-19 (not recorded which). The sequenced material came from PBMCs or T cells enriched from blood (not recorded which). The chain has TRBV24-1 and TRBJ2-5; 10 bases align to TRBD1. CDR3 loop: CATSDPRDRGETQYF. The CDR3 nucleotides are TGTGCCACCAGTGATCCCCGGGACAGGGGAGAGACCCAGTACTTC.